Presented here are 32 T cell receptor beta chains from one specimen sequenced in a study of CXCR3-negative and CXCR3-positive naive CD8 T cells. Study findings and constraints: A higher hydrophobicity marked the TRB CDR3s of CXCR3-positive naive cells versus CXCR3-negative naive cells.

No cognate antigen is known for these TCRs. TRB cDNA libraries were made by UMI-labeled 5' RACE. From its re-call of the 5' RACE reads, TCRdb lists each CDR3 protein once, without DNA. Recorded for this sample: 90,000 to 150,000 distinct CDR3 sequences. The material sequenced was naive CXCR3+ CD8+ T cells from blood. Subset: CD45RO-CCR7+CD27+CD95- naive CD8+ T cells expressing CXCR3 (TNR3+). Receptor source: a human donor in good health. Some clones in this sample may be carry-over from other donors' samples.

The chain carries TRBV5-1 and TRBJ2-7; the TRBD1 assignment by TCRdb is unverifiable without DNA. The CDR3 length is 12 residues. The germline CDR1 and CDR2 sequences are SGHRS and YFSETQ. Here the CDR3 reads CASRGDRGEQYF.

The V call is TRBV12-3 or TRBV12-4, the J call TRBJ2-6; the TCRdb call, TRBD1, lacks DNA for checking. CDR3 size: 18 residues. The CDR3: CASSRYLTLSPGANVLTF.

This chain links TRBV4-3 with TRBJ1-5; the D call from TCRdb, TRBD1, cannot be confirmed without DNA. This CDR3 spans 16 amino acids. The V gene's germline CDR1 is LGHNA and CDR2 YSLEER. CDR3 sequence reads: CASSQGTGGGNQPQHF.

This chain links TRBV5-6 with TRBJ2-1; TCRdb's D gene call, TRBD1, goes unchecked for lack of DNA. The germline gives CDR1 SGHDT, CDR2 YYEEEE. CDR3 size: 15 residues. The CDR3 region is CASSFGTGGIDEQFF.

The chain links TRBV20-1 to TRBJ2-7; the TRBD1 assignment by TCRdb is unverifiable without DNA. From germline, CDR1 is DFQATT and CDR2 SNEGSKA (reference sequence). The CDR3 loop spans 12 amino acids. The CDR3 protein is CSARTEPREQYF.

The rearrangement uses TRBV6-5 and TRBJ2-7; TCRdb's D gene call, TRBD1, goes unchecked for lack of DNA. This CDR3 contains 16 residues. Germline loops: CDR1 MNHEY, CDR2 SVGAGI. CDR3 in amino acids: CASSRSSGGSIGEQYF.

The chain employs TRBV2 and TRBJ2-1. This CDR3 is 13 amino acids long. From germline, CDR1 is SNHLY and CDR2 FYNNEI. The CDR3 spells CASVRGVYNEQFF.

The genes are TRBV15 and TRBJ2-7; there is no DNA to check the TCRdb D call of TRBD1. Germline-derived CDR1 and CDR2 are LNHNV and YYDKDF (reference sequence). The CDR3 length is 15 residues. CDR3 loop: CATSSPDRAWSEQYF.

V is TRBV20-1 and J is TRBJ2-7; TCRdb proposes TRBD1, but this gene call is untestable without DNA. CDR3 size: 12 residues. The V gene's germline CDR1 is DFQATT and CDR2 SNEGSKA (reference sequence). CDR3 loop: CSAPTGGYEQYF.

The rearrangement joins TRBV12-3 or TRBV12-4 to TRBJ1-4. CDR3 length equals 15 residues. CDR3 in amino acids: CASSFRGGEAEKLFF.

The chain recombines TRBV30 with TRBJ1-2; no DNA is available, so the TRBD1 call from TCRdb remains unchecked. CDR1 and CDR2 from the germline V gene are GTSNPN and SVGIG (reference sequence). CDR3 size: 14 residues. This CDR3 reads CAWTTPGTHYGYTF.

The chain combines TRBV28 with TRBJ2-5; without DNA, the TCRdb call of TRBD1 cannot be checked. This CDR3 is built from 12 residues. Germline V CDR1 and CDR2: MDHEN, SYDVKM. This CDR3 is CASTPPRGTQYF.

This chain connects TRBV2 to TRBJ2-3; the D gene TCRdb calls, TRBD1, cannot be checked with no DNA. The germline gives CDR1 SNHLY, CDR2 FYNNEI. This CDR3 has 15 amino acids. The CDR3 region is CASSTGTLSTDTQYF.

The CDR3 region is CSVDGGETEQFF. The chain links TRBV29-1 to TRBJ2-1; TCRdb gives TRBD1 as the D gene, but with no DNA this cannot be confirmed. The CDR3 has 12 residues. The germline CDR1 and CDR2 sequences are SQVTM and ANQGSEA.

This sequence joins TRBV5-4 and TRBJ2-3. This CDR3 region has 12 residues. Germline CDR1 is SGHNT and CDR2 is YYREEE (reference sequence). The CDR3: CASSSHTDTQYF.

Here the CDR3 reads CASSLVTGNTGELFF. The chain couples TRBV11-1 to TRBJ2-2. The V gene's germline CDR1 is SGHAT and CDR2 FQDESV (reference sequence). This CDR3 has 15 residues.

V is TRBV7-9 and J is TRBJ1-4; as DNA is missing, the TRBD1 call by TCRdb cannot be tested. The CDR3 covers 16 residues. The V gene's germline CDR1 is SEHNR and CDR2 FQNEAQ (reference sequence). CDR3 region: CASSQRQGLANEKLFF.

V is TRBV5-1 and J is TRBJ2-7; TCRdb lists TRBD1, though no DNA is available to test this call. Germline V gives CDR1 SGHRS, CDR2 YFSETQ. This CDR3 comprises 14 residues. The CDR3 protein is CASSLGQNTYEQYF.

The J gene is TRBJ2-7, the V gene TRBV28. This CDR3 is built from 15 residues. The germline V gene has CDR1 MDHEN and CDR2 SYDVKM. The CDR3 spells CASSLVAVSSYEQYF. The full variable domain, rest sourced from reference TRBV28 and TRBJ2-7, is DVKVTQSSRYLVKRTGEKVFLECVQDMDHENMFWYRQDPGLGLRLIYFSYDVKMKEKGDIPEGYSVSREKKERFSLILESASTNQTSMYLCASSLVAVSSYEQYFGPGTRLTVT.

The chain recombines TRBV28 with TRBJ2-3; TCRdb proposes TRBD1, but this gene call is untestable without DNA. The CDR3 is 17 amino acids. Germline-derived CDR1 and CDR2 are MDHEN and SYDVKM. The CDR3 region is CASIPRAQGAMEDTLYF.

The chain carries TRBV5-4 and TRBJ2-7; TCRdb proposes TRBD1, but this gene call is untestable without DNA. CDR3 length: 14 residues. Germline CDR1 SGHNT, CDR2 YYREEE (reference sequence). The CDR3 protein is CASSSGTGGYEQYF.

The chain employs TRBV6-6 and TRBJ2-5; checking the TCRdb D call of TRBD2 is not possible without DNA. The germline CDR1 and CDR2 sequences are MNHNY and SVGAGI (reference sequence). This CDR3 has 16 amino acids. The CDR3 loop is CASSPPVGHLQETQYF.

The genes are TRBV20-1 and TRBJ2-3; as DNA is missing, the TRBD2 call by TCRdb cannot be tested. Germline CDR1 is DFQATT and CDR2 is SNEGSKA (reference sequence). This CDR3 spans 14 amino acids. The CDR3 is CSASRGLVTDTQYF.

The V gene is TRBV14, the J gene TRBJ2-7; without DNA, the TCRdb call of TRBD1 cannot be checked. The CDR3 has 16 residues. Germline V gene lookup returns CDR1 SGHDN and CDR2 FVKESK. The CDR3 region is CPSSQYDGTAYYEQYF.

This chain joins TRBV11-2 and TRBJ2-5; TCRdb's D call, TRBD2, is unchecked because there is no DNA. The CDR3 contains 13 residues. In germline, CDR1 is SGHAT, CDR2 FQNNGV. This chain's CDR3 is CASRAGGQETQYF.

The gene calls are TRBV7-9 and TRBJ2-1; TCRdb returns TRBD1, unconfirmable since there is no DNA. Germline CDR1 and CDR2: SEHNR and FQNEAQ (reference sequence). This CDR3 is 14 amino acids long. CDR3 in amino acids: CAITPVFNPDEQFF.

The chain recombines TRBV6-5 with TRBJ2-2; the TRBD1 assignment by TCRdb is unverifiable without DNA. This CDR3 has 15 amino acids. CDR1 is MNHEY, CDR2 SVGAGI, per germline. This CDR3 is CASSDRGGLAGELFF.

The chain recombines TRBV11-3 with TRBJ2-7; TCRdb picks TRBD1, but there is no DNA to check that call. Germline V CDR1 and CDR2: SGHNT, YENEEA. This CDR3 has 14 residues. CDR3 loop: CASSSWGGEYEQYF.

The V and J genes are TRBV15 and TRBJ1-5; there is no DNA to check the TCRdb D call of TRBD1. The CDR3 length is 17 residues. Per the germline V gene, CDR1 is LNHNV and CDR2 is YYDKDF (reference sequence). The CDR3 reads CATSGDKVTGSNQPQHF.

The CDR3 loop is CSVPAWGAALF. The V call is TRBV29-1, the J call TRBJ2-1; no DNA is available, so the TRBD1 call from TCRdb remains unchecked. Germline assignment: CDR1 SQVTM and CDR2 ANQGSEA. The CDR3 is 11 residues long.

The V call is TRBV9, the J call TRBJ2-5; TCRdb selects TRBD1, and the lack of DNA leaves this call unchecked. Germline CDR1 and CDR2: SGDLS and YYNGEE. The CDR3 consists of 14 residues. The CDR3 here is CASSVAGGLETQYF. Based on the CDR3 plus reference TRBV9 and TRBJ2-5, the full variable domain is DSGVTQTPKHLITATGQRVTLRCSPRSGDLSVYWYQQSLDQGLQFLIQYYNGEERAKGNILERFSAQQFPDLHSELNLSSLELGDSALYFCASSVAGGLETQYFGPGTRLLVL.

The V and J genes are TRBV13 and TRBJ2-5; TCRdb returns TRBD1, unconfirmable since there is no DNA. This CDR3 region has 14 residues. Germline CDR1 reads PRHDT; CDR2 reads FYEKMQ (reference sequence). The CDR3 sequence is CASSRDRAGETQYF.